Detailed here is one T cell receptor beta chain. Assay: immunoSEQ multiplex PCR; the TCRdb copy retains only in-frame clones and omits some. The top ten hold less than 5% of the sample, which has approximately 89,000 clones, about 95% seen once. The data derive from a study of blood T cell repertoires in COVID-19. Sequencing used peripheral blood. The origin of this receptor is a human donor with active COVID-19. The donor label of this sample is uncertain.

The CDR3 loop is CASSRFGTSGSNEQFF. The CDR3 nucleotides read TGTGCCAGCAGCCGATTCGGGACTAGCGGGAGTAATGAGCAGTTCTTC. The chain uses TRBV28 and TRBJ2-1; TRBD2 matches at 14 bases. The CDR3 is 16 amino acids. Germline CDR1 reads MDHEN; CDR2 reads SYDVKM. V was pared by 6 bases and J by 7 bases, with 8 bases of the junction left unmatched.